The 18 T cell receptor beta chains reported below all come from one sample, sequenced in a study of spatial heterogeneity in lung cancer. Study-level results: It was found that expanded intratumoral alpha and beta TCR counts tracked tumor mutation counts.

The antigens these receptors bind are not known. A single record per CDR3 protein comes from TCRdb applying MiXCR to the 5' RACE reads. There are over 15,000 distinct CDR3 sequences in the sample; around 6.2% occur only once, and around 6.5% lies in the top ten. Noted time point: sample taken at primary tumor resection. This specimen consisted of lung tumor tissue, obtained at surgery. The receptor source for this set is a male donor with early-stage non-small cell lung cancer.

This clonotype is classed as medium-sized. With the library built for alpha chains, this beta chain is off target and its frequency is not meaningful. This chain links TRBV20-1 with TRBJ1-2; D remains unclear. The CDR3 extends over 11 amino acids. V dropped 3 bases and J dropped 8 bases, with 10 bases sitting between them. Germline V gives CDR1 DFQATT, CDR2 SNEGSKA (reference sequence). The CDR3 coding sequence is TGCAGTGCTAGTAAGGGATTCGGCTACACCTTC. Residues: CSASKGFGYTF.

This clonotype has at least ten counts. This beta chain is off target for a library built for alpha chains, so its abundance means little. The V gene is TRBV12-3 or TRBV12-4, the J gene TRBJ1-5, with no clear D. Trimming stripped 6 bases from V and 4 bases from J, with 10 bases between. The CDR3 is 13 amino acids. Here the CDR3 DNA reads TGTGCCAGCAGAAACGAGGGAAATCAGCCCCAGCATTTT. Protein sequence: CASRNEGNQPQHF.

This clonotype was recorded many times. Since it is a stray read in a library aimed at alpha chains, this beta chain has a size that is not meaningful. The chain joins TRBV5-1 to TRBJ2-3, with D unresolved. V was clipped by 5 bases and J by 2 bases, with 9 bases between them. CDR3 size: 13 residues. Germline CDR1 reads SGHRS; CDR2 reads YFSETQ. The CDR3 DNA reads as TGCGCCAGCAGGGTTGAGGCCACAGATACGCAGTATTTT. This translates into CASRVEATDTQYF.

About this clonotype itself: This beta chain was picked up by a library intended for alpha chains and is off target, so its count carries little meaning. V is TRBV5-1 and J is TRBJ2-7, with D possibly TRBD1 on 6 matching bases. CDR1 is SGHRS and CDR2 is YFSETQ in the germline V gene. The CDR3 has 16 amino acids. V was trimmed by 4 bases and J by 0 bases, leaving 17 bases between them. In DNA, the CDR3 is TGCGCCAGCAGCCCCACAGGGACGGCTAGCTCCTACGAGCAGTACTTC. Translating it yields CASSPTGTASSYEQYF.

This clonotype has at least ten counts. The library was designed around alpha chains, so this beta chain is a stray read whose abundance carries little weight. V usage is TRBV27 and J usage is TRBJ2-5; 7 bases fit TRBD1. With V trimmed by 7 bases and J by 4 bases, 6 bases remained unmatched. This CDR3 contains 13 residues. Germline V CDR1 and CDR2: MNHEY, SMNVEV (reference sequence). The CDR3 DNA reads TGTGCCAGCACAGCACAGGGGAGAGAGACCCAGTACTTC. This sequence encodes CASTAQGRETQYF.

This clonotype was found many times. Within a library made for alpha chains, this beta chain is off target, and its count is uninformative. This chain uses TRBV7-9 with TRBJ1-2, with 7 bases aligning to TRBD1. The trim removed 5 bases at V and 8 bases at J, leaving 5 bases unmatched. The CDR3 has 12 residues. Germline V gives CDR1 SEHNR, CDR2 FQNEAQ (reference sequence). CDR3 sequence reads: CASSVDRRGYTF. The DNA of the CDR3 is TGTGCCAGCAGCGTGGACAGGAGGGGCTACACCTTC.

This clonotype has a count of ten or more. Since the library was made to target alpha chains, this beta chain is a stray read and its abundance is not meaningful. V gene TRBV7-9 combines with J gene TRBJ1-2; D uncertain. Germline V CDR1 and CDR2: SEHNR, FQNEAQ (reference sequence). This CDR3 contains 12 residues. Between the trimmed V and J ends, which lost 8 bases and 4 bases, there was a span of 11 bases. The CDR3 DNA sequence: TGTGCCAGCGCAGAGGGCGGCTATGGCTACACCTTC. It encodes CASAEGGYGYTF. The whole variable domain, filled in from reference TRBV7-9 and TRBJ1-2, reads DTGVSQNPRHKITKRGQNVTFRCDPISEHNRLYWYRQTLGQGPEFLTYFQNEAQLEKSRLLSDRFSAERPKGSFSTLEIQRTEQGDSAMYLCASAEGGYGYTFGSGTRLTVV.

This clonotype was recorded at least ten times. The library was designed around alpha chains, so this beta chain is a stray read whose abundance carries little weight. The genes are TRBV29-1 and TRBJ2-5, with TRBD2 matching 7 bases. CDR1 and CDR2 from the germline V gene are SQVTM and ANQGSEA. Losses at the gene ends were 8 bases for V and 4 bases for J; bases not matched to a gene: 7. CDR3 length equals 12 residues. CDR3 region: CSIGGGGETQYF. The CDR3 DNA follows: TGCAGCATTGGGGGGGGAGGAGAGACCCAGTACTTC.

In this sample, this clonotype turned up many times. The library was built for alpha chains, so this beta chain is an off-target read and its size means little. The chain's CDR3 is CASQRGHSNTEAFF. The CDR3 DNA follows: TGCGCCAGCCAGCGGGGACATTCGAACACTGAAGCTTTCTTT. The V gene is TRBV5-1, the J gene TRBJ1-1, with D maybe TRBD1 (6 bases). The CDR3 contains 14 residues. Germline V gene lookup returns CDR1 SGHRS and CDR2 YFSETQ. The germline V and J ends were trimmed by 7 bases and 1 base, with 14 bases remaining between them.

The table lists this clonotype with many counts. This beta chain turned up in a library designed for alpha chains; as an off-target read, its abundance says little. This chain links TRBV30 with TRBJ1-4; 8 bases agree with TRBD1. V dropped 0 bases and J dropped 3; count of bases not matched to a gene: 0. Germline V gene sequence: CDR1 GTSNPN, CDR2 SVGIG (reference sequence). The CDR3 is made up of 14 amino acids. The CDR3 bases are TGTGCCTGGAGTGTACAGGGGGCTAATGAAAAACTGTTTTTT. Encoded protein: CAWSVQGANEKLFF.

This clonotype was found many times. The library was designed around alpha chains, so this beta chain is a stray read whose abundance carries little weight. V and J are TRBV10-2 and TRBJ2-3; D possibly corresponds to TRBD2 (5 bases). Per the germline V gene, CDR1 is WSHSY and CDR2 is SAAADI. This CDR3 is built from 14 residues. The germline V and J ends were trimmed by 8 bases and 5 bases, with 17 bases remaining between them. The CDR3 nucleotides are TGCGCCAGCGGAGGTGGGGAACGGGTAGATACGCAGTATTTT. Translated, it gives CASGGGERVDTQYF.

This clonotype was observed at least ten times. This beta chain represents an off-target read in a library built for alpha chains; its size is of limited meaning. The chain combines TRBV5-6 with TRBJ2-7; possibly TRBD1 for D (6 bases). The CDR3 has 13 amino acids. Trimming left V 0 bases short and J 2 bases short, with 6 bases between. CDR1 and CDR2 (germline): SGHDT, YYEEEE. DNA for the CDR3: TGTGCCAGCAGCTTGGACAGGGCCTACGAGCAGTACTTC. Its translation: CASSLDRAYEQYF.

This clonotype was counted at least ten times. The library was built for alpha chains, so this beta chain is an off-target read and its size means little. The chain employs TRBV5-5 and TRBJ2-4, with D unclear. V was cut by 0 bases and J by 0 bases, with 10 bases left in between. Germline assignment: CDR1 SGHKS and CDR2 YYEKEE (reference sequence). There are 16 residues in the CDR3. The DNA for the CDR3 is TGTGCCAGCAGCTTGGGACGGCACCTAGCCAAAAACATTCAGTACTTC. It encodes CASSLGRHLAKNIQYF.

Comment on this clonotype: A library made for alpha chains picked up this beta chain off target, so its size means little. The V and J genes are TRBV5-1 and TRBJ1-3, with D possibly matching TRBD1 (5 bases). Trimming shortened V by 4 bases and J by 0 bases, and 8 bases separated the two germline ends. CDR1 and CDR2 from the germline V gene are SGHRS and YFSETQ. This CDR3 contains 14 residues. The CDR3 sequence: CASSLDSSGNTIYF. CDR3 coding DNA: TGCGCCAGCAGCCTCGACAGCTCTGGAAACACCATATATTTT. The full variable domain, with the rest looked up from reference TRBV5-1 and TRBJ1-3, is KAGVTQTPRYLIKTRGQQVTLSCSPISGHRSVSWYQQTPGQGLQFLFEYFSETQRNKGNFPGRFSGRQFSNSRSEMNVSTLELGDSALYLCASSLDSSGNTIYFGEGSWLTVV.

This clonotype was observed a handful of times. This beta chain is off target for a library built for alpha chains, so its abundance means little. The chain links TRBV3-1 to TRBJ1-1, with D uncertain. Trimming shortened V by 1 base and J by 5 bases, and 17 bases separated the two germline ends. The CDR3 length is 16 residues. CDR1 and CDR2 from the germline V gene are LGHDT and YNNKEL (reference sequence). CDR3 amino acids: CASSQGARLRETEAFF. In nucleotides, the CDR3 is TGTGCCAGCAGCCAAGGTGCGCGACTGAGGGAAACTGAAGCTTTCTTT.

This clonotype was recorded many times. This beta chain turned up in a library designed for alpha chains; as an off-target read, its abundance says little. This sequence joins TRBV7-6 and TRBJ2-2; possibly TRBD2 for D (5 bases). V was trimmed by 1 base and J by 4 bases, leaving 19 bases between them. From germline, CDR1 is SGHVS and CDR2 FNYEAQ. The CDR3 is 18 amino acids. CDR3 in DNA: TGTGCCAGCAGCTTAGACGCATTATCGGGGTTTGGCACCGGGGAGCTGTTTTTT. It translates to CASSLDALSGFGTGELFF. Based on the CDR3 plus reference TRBV7-6 and TRBJ2-2, the full variable domain is GAGVSQSPRYKVTKRGQDVALRCDPISGHVSLYWYRQALGQGPEFLTYFNYEAQQDKSGLPNDRFSAERPEGSISTLTIQRTEQRDSAMYRCASSLDALSGFGTGELFFGEGSRLTVL.

This clonotype was seen repeatedly, ten times or more. The library was prepared for alpha chains; this beta chain is a stray read, so its frequency means little. The chain uses TRBV20-1 and TRBJ1-5; TRBD1 aligns across 7 bases. CDR1 and CDR2 from the germline V gene are DFQATT and SNEGSKA (reference sequence). V was pared by 6 bases and J by 4 bases, with 12 bases of the junction left unmatched. The CDR3 contains 15 residues. CDR3 loop: CSAAPGTGVNQPQHF. CDR3 DNA sequence: TGCAGTGCCGCCCCGGGAACAGGGGTTAATCAGCCCCAGCATTTT.

This clonotype was seen many times. The library was prepared for alpha chains; this beta chain is a stray read, so its frequency means little. The gene calls are TRBV5-1 and TRBJ2-3; no firm D call. This CDR3 is built from 15 residues. CDR1 is SGHRS, CDR2 YFSETQ, per germline. Trimming took 4 bases from V and 6 from J, leaving 18 bases between them. The CDR3 coding sequence is TGCGCCAGCAGCCTATCGACCGACCCAAGGGATACGCAGTATTTT. Its translation: CASSLSTDPRDTQYF.